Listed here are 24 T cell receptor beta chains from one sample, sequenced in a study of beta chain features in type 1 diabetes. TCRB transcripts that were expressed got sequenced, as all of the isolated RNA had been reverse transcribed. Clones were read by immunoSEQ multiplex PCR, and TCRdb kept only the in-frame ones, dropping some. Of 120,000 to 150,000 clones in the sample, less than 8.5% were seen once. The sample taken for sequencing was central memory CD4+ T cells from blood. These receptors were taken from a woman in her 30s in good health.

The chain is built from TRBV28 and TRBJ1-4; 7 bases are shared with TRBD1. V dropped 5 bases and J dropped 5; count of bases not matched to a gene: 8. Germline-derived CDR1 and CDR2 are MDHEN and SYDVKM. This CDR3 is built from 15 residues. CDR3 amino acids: CASSEGAAGNEKLFF. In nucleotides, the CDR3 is TGTGCCAGCAGTGAGGGGGCGGCGGGAAATGAAAAACTGTTTTTT. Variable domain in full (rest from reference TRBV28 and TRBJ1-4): DVKVTQSSRYLVKRTGEKVFLECVQDMDHENMFWYRQDPGLGLRLIYFSYDVKMKEKGDIPEGYSVSREKKERFSLILESASTNQTSMYLCASSEGAAGNEKLFFGSGTQLSVL.

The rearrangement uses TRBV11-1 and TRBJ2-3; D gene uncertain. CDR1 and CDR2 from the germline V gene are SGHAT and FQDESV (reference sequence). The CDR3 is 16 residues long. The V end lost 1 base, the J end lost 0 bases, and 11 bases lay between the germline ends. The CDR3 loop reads CASSLVLEASTDTQYF. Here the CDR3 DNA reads TGTGCCAGCAGCTTAGTGCTCGAAGCTAGCACAGATACGCAGTATTTT. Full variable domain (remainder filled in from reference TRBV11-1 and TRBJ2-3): EAEVAQSPRYKITEKSQAVAFWCDPISGHATLYWYRQILGQGPELLVQFQDESVVDDSQLPKDRFSAERLKGVDSTLKIQPAELGDSAMYLCASSLVLEASTDTQYFGPGTRLTVL.

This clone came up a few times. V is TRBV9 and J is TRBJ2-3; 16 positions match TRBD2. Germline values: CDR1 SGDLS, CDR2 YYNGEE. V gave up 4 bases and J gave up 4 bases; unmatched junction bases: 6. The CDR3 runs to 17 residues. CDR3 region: CASSLGLAGGLSDTQYF. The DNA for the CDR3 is TGTGCCAGCAGCTTGGGACTAGCGGGAGGGCTATCAGATACGCAGTATTTT.

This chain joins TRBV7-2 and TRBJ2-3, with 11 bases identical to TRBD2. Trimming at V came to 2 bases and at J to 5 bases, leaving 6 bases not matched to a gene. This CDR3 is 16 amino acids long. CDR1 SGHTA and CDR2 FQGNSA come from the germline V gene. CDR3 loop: CASSLMASGRKDTQYF. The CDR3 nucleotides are TGTGCCAGCAGCTTAATGGCTAGCGGGAGGAAAGATACGCAGTATTTT.

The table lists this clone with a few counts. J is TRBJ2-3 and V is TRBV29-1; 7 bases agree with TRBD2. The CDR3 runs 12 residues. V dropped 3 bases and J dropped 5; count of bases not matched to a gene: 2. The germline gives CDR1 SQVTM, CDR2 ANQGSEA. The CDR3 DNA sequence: TGCAGCGTTGACTGGGGGGGAGATACGCAGTATTTT. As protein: CSVDWGGDTQYF.

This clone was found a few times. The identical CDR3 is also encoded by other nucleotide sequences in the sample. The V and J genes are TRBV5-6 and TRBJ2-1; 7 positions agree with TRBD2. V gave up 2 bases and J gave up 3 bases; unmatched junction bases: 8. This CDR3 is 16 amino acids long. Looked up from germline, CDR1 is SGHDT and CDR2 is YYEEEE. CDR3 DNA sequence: TGTGCCAGCAGCTTAGATAGCGGGCGGATCTACAATGAGCAGTTCTTC. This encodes CASSLDSGRIYNEQFF.

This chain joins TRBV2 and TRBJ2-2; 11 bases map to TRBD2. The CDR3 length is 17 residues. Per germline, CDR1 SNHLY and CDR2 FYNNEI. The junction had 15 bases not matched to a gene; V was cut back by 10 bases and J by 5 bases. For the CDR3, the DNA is TGTGCCATCCCAGACGTAGCGGGAGGGCGGTGGACCGGGGAGCTGTTTTTT. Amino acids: CAIPDVAGGRWTGELFF. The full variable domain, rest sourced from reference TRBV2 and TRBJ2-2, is EPEVTQTPSHQVTQMGQEVILRCVPISNHLYFYWYRQILGQKVEFLVSFYNNEISEKSEIFDDQFSVERPDGSNFTLKIRSTKLEDSAMYFCAIPDVAGGRWTGELFFGEGSRLTVL.

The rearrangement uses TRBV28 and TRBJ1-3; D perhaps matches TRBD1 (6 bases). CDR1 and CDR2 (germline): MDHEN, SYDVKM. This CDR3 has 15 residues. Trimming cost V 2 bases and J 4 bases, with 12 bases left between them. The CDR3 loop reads CASSLPGQKGNTIYF. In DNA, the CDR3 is TGTGCCAGCAGTTTACCCGGACAGAAGGGAAACACCATATATTTT.

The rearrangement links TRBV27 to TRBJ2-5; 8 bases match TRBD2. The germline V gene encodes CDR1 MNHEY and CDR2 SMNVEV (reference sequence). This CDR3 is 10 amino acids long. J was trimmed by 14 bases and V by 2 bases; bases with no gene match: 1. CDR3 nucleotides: TGTGCCAGCAGTTTAGGACTAGCTTACTTC. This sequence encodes CASSLGLAYF.

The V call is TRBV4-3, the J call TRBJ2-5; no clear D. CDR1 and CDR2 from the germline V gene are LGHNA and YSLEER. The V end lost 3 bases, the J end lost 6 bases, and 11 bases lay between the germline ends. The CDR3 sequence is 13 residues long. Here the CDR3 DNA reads TGCGCCAGCAGCCAGCCCCGGGTACAGACCCAGTACTTC. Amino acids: CASSQPRVQTQYF.

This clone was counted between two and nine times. The CDR3 nucleotides read TGTGCCAGCAGCCAGGCCGCGACAGGGATGTTTGGCTACACCTTC. Translation gives CASSQAATGMFGYTF. This chain uses TRBV5-4 with TRBJ1-2; 7 bases fit TRBD1. The CDR3 consists of 15 residues. The germline CDR1 and CDR2 sequences are SGHNT and YYREEE (reference sequence). V lost 4 bases, J lost 7 bases, and 13 bases stayed unmatched.

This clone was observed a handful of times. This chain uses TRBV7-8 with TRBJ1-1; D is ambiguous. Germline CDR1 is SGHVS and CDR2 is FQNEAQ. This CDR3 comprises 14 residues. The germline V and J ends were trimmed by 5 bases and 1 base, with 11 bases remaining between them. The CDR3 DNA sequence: TGTGCCAGCAGCATACAAACAGAGAACACTGAAGCTTTCTTT. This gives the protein CASSIQTENTEAFF.

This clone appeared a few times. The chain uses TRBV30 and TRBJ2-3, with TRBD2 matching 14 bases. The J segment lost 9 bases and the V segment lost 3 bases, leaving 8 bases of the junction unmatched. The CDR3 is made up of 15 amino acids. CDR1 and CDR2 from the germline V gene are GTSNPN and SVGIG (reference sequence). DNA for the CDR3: TGTGCCTGGAGGCCGGGACTAGCGGGAGTGGGGACGCAGTATTTT. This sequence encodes CAWRPGLAGVGTQYF. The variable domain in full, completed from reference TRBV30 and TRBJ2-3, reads SQTIHQWPATLVQPVGSPLSLECTVEGTSNPNLYWYRQAAGRGLQLLFYSVGIGQISSEVPQNLSASRPQDRQFILSSKKLLLSDSGFYLCAWRPGLAGVGTQYFGPGTRLTVL.

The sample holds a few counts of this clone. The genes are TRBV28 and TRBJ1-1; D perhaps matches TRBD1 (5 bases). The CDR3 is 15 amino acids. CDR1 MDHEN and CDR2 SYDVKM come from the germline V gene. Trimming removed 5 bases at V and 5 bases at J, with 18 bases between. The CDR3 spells CASSPPPQGRTEAFF. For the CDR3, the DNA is TGTGCCAGCAGTCCCCCGCCTCAGGGTAGAACTGAAGCTTTCTTT.

The CDR3 bases are TGTGCCAGCAGCCACGGGACTAGTCCCGTCCAGGAGCAGTTCTTC. Residues: CASSHGTSPVQEQFF. This chain connects TRBV4-2 to TRBJ2-1; TRBD2 matches at 8 bases. The V gene's germline CDR1 is LGHNA and CDR2 YNFKEQ. V shed 3 bases and J 10 bases; nucleotides not matched to a gene: 11. This CDR3 contains 15 residues.

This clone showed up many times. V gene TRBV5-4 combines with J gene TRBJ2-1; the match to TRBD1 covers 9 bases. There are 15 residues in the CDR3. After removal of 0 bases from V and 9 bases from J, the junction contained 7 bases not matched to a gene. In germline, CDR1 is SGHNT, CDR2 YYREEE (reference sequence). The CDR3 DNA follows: TGTGCCAGCAGCTTGGCCGGTACAGGGGGCTTTGAGCAGTTCTTC. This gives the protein CASSLAGTGGFEQFF.

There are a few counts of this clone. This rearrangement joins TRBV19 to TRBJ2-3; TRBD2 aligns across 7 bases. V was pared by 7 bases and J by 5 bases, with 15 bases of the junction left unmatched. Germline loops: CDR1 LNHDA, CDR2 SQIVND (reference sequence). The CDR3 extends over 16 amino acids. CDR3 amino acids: CASKDAIILARDTQYF. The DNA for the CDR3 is TGTGCCAGTAAAGACGCGATTATACTAGCGAGAGATACGCAGTATTTT.

The CDR3 region has the DNA TGTGCCAGCAGTCTCGTCAGGTCGGGGAGCGTTGAACTGTTTTTT. Its translation is CASSLVRSGSVELFF. This chain uses TRBV27 with TRBJ1-4; D not resolved. With 5 bases removed from V and 12 bases from J, the gap between germline ends came to 22 bases. The CDR3 runs to 15 residues. Germline assignment: CDR1 MNHEY and CDR2 SMNVEV (reference sequence). Complete variable domain (other parts from reference TRBV27 and TRBJ1-4): EAQVTQNPRYLITVTGKKLTVTCSQNMNHEYMSWYRQDPGLGLRQIYYSMNVEVTDKGDVPEGYKVSRKEKRNFPLILESPSPNQTSLYFCASSLVRSGSVELFFGSGTQLSVL.

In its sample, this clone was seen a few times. CDR3 residues: CASSQVDREGEQYF. The CDR3 DNA reads as TGTGCCAGCTCACAAGTGGACAGGGAAGGCGAGCAGTACTTC. The rearrangement uses TRBV18 and TRBJ2-7; 8 bases fit TRBD1. Looked up from germline, CDR1 is KGHSH and CDR2 is LQKENI. V lost 4 bases and J lost 6; bases outside the gene matches: 8. The CDR3 runs to 14 residues. Combining the CDR3 with reference TRBV18 and TRBJ2-7 gives the whole variable domain NAGVMQNPRHLVRRRGQEARLRCSPMKGHSHVYWYRQLPEEGLKFMVYLQKENIIDESGMPKERFSAEFPKEGPSILRIQQVVRGDSAAYFCASSQVDREGEQYFGPGTRLTVT.

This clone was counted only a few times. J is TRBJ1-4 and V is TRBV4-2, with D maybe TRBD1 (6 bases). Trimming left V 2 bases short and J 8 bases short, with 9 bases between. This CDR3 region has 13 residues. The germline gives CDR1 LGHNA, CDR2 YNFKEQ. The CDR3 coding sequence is TGTGCCAGCAGCCAAACCACAGGGGAAAAACTGTTTTTT. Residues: CASSQTTGEKLFF.

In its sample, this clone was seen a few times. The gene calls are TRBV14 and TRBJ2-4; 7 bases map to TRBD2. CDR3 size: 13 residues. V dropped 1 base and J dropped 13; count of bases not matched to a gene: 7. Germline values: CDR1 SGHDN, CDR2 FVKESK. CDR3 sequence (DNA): TGTGCCAGCAGCCAAGCTCGTATGGGGGGGCAGTACTTC. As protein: CASSQARMGGQYF.

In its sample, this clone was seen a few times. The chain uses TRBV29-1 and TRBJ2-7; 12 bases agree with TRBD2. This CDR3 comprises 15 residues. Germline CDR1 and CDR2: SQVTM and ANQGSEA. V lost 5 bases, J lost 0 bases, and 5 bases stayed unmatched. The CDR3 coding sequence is TGCAGCGTTATCTCTAGCGGGAGGGCCTCCTACGAGCAGTACTTC. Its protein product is CSVISSGRASYEQYF.

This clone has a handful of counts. The CDR3 is CSVGRGTTNTGELFF. CDR3 nucleotides: TGCAGCGTTGGTAGGGGGACGACGAACACCGGGGAGCTGTTTTTT. The rearrangement uses TRBV29-1 and TRBJ2-2, with a tentative D call TRBD1 (6 bases). Per germline, CDR1 SQVTM and CDR2 ANQGSEA. V lost 4 bases, J lost 0 bases, and 12 bases lay in between. The CDR3 runs 15 residues.

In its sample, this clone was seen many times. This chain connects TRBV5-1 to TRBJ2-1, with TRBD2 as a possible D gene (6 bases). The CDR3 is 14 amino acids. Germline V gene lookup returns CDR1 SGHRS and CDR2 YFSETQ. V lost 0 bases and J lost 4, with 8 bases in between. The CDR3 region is CASSLGDWYNEQFF. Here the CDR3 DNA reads TGCGCCAGCAGCTTGGGGGACTGGTACAATGAGCAGTTCTTC. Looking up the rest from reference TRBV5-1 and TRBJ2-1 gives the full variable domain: KAGVTQTPRYLIKTRGQQVTLSCSPISGHRSVSWYQQTPGQGLQFLFEYFSETQRNKGNFPGRFSGRQFSNSRSEMNVSTLELGDSALYLCASSLGDWYNEQFFGPGTRLTVL.